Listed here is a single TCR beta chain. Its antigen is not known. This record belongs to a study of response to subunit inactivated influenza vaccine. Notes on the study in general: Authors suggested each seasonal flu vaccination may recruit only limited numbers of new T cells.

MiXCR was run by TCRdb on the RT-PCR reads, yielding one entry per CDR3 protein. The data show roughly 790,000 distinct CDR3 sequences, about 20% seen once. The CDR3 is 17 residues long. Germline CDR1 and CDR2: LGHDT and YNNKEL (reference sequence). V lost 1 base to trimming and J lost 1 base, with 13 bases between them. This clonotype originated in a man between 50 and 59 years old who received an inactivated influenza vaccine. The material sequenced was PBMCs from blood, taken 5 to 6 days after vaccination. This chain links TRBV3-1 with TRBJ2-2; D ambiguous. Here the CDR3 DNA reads TGTGCCAGCAGCCAAGTAGGTGGGTCCCTGAACACCGGGGAGCTGTTTTTT. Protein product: CASSQVGGSLNTGELFF.